The 21 T cell receptor beta chains presented below share a single source sample, sequenced in a study of blood T cell repertoires in COVID-19. Produced via immunoSEQ multiplex PCR; TCRdb's table is partial and in-frame only. The sample shows fewer than 300,000 clones, more than 70% of them seen only once. Sequenced sample: peripheral blood. The receptor source for this set is a woman between 18 and 29 years old with acute or convalescent COVID-19.

The chain combines TRBV6-1 with TRBJ1-3; 8 bases align to TRBD1. V was pared by 2 bases and J by 8 bases, with 8 bases of the junction left unmatched. The V gene's germline CDR1 is MNHNS and CDR2 SASEGT. The CDR3 consists of 15 residues. CDR3 residues: CASSEQDRASYTIYF. The CDR3, as DNA: TGTGCCAGCAGTGAACAGGACAGGGCGTCATACACCATATATTTT.

This clone was seen just once. The chain is built from TRBV28 and TRBJ2-7; D ambiguous. V was trimmed by 3 bases and J by 2 bases, leaving 11 bases between them. This CDR3 has 14 residues. Per germline, CDR1 MDHEN and CDR2 SYDVKM. CDR3: CASSLTGAAYEQYF. The DNA for the CDR3 is TGTGCCAGCAGTTTGACCGGAGCTGCCTACGAGCAGTACTTC.

Of note for this clone: A read error may produce the germline difference seen at one junction end. The chain carries TRBV15 and TRBJ2-6; TRBD1 might be the D (5 bases). This CDR3 comprises 17 residues. Per the germline V gene, CDR1 is LNHNV and CDR2 is YYDKDF (reference sequence). CDR3 nucleotide sequence: TGTGCCACCAGCAGCTCCAGAGTTATCTCTGGGGCTAACGTCCTGACTTTC. Its protein product is CATSSSRVISGANVLTF.

V and J are TRBV29-1 and TRBJ2-1; tentatively, D is TRBD2 (6 bases). Per the germline V gene, CDR1 is SQVTM and CDR2 is ANQGSEA. With 6 bases removed from V and 5 bases from J, the gap between germline ends came to 14 bases. There are 13 residues in the CDR3. In DNA, the CDR3 is TGCAGCGTGGGAGGCCCGGGCCACAATGAGCAGTTCTTC. It yields the protein CSVGGPGHNEQFF.

The V and J genes are TRBV5-6 and TRBJ2-7; no reliable D call. Trimming removed 1 base from V and 2 bases from J, with 10 bases in between. CDR1 SGHDT and CDR2 YYEEEE come from the germline V gene. The CDR3 runs to 14 residues. CDR3 nucleotide sequence: TGTGCCAGCAGCTTGTGGTACAGACCCTACGAGCAGTACTTC. This encodes CASSLWYRPYEQYF.

This chain connects TRBV27 to TRBJ2-7; TRBD2 matches 7 bases. V was clipped by 7 bases and J by 3 bases; unmatched bases: 12. The germline gives CDR1 MNHEY, CDR2 SMNVEV (reference sequence). The CDR3 runs 15 residues. CDR3 bases: TGTGCCAGCACCCGCCTGGCTAGCGGTTACTACGAGCAGTACTTC. This encodes CASTRLASGYYEQYF.

The chain links TRBV7-6 to TRBJ2-5, with D perhaps matching TRBD2 (5 bases). V shed 2 bases and J shed 5 bases, with 27 bases lying between them. The CDR3 runs 19 residues. Germline loops: CDR1 SGHVS, CDR2 FNYEAQ. CDR3 amino acids: CASSLPSVLAGLGTETQYF. CDR3 DNA sequence: TGTGCCAGCAGCTTACCCAGCGTGCTAGCCGGGTTGGGTACGGAGACCCAGTACTTC.

CDR3 nucleotide sequence: TGTGCCAGCAAAACACAGGGGTCCGTTGAGCAGTACTTC. This sequence encodes CASKTQGSVEQYF. This chain joins TRBV6-5 and TRBJ2-7, with TRBD1 identical over 7 bases. The V and J ends lost 7 bases and 7 bases, in that order; junction bases with no gene match: 10. CDR3 length: 13 amino acids. Per germline, CDR1 MNHEY and CDR2 SVGAGI.

This rearrangement joins TRBV2 to TRBJ2-7; 13 bases match TRBD2. Germline CDR1 is SNHLY and CDR2 is FYNNEI. The CDR3 runs 17 residues. V gave up 0 bases and J gave up 6 bases; unmatched junction bases: 8. CDR3 bases: TGTGCCAGCAGTGAAGCGCTAGGACTAGCGGGAGAGAGCGAGCAGTACTTC. Translated: CASSEALGLAGESEQYF.

The rearrangement links TRBV18 to TRBJ1-3; the match to TRBD1 covers 7 bases. V shed 2 bases, J shed 2 bases, and the junction held 6 bases outside the gene matches. Germline V gene lookup returns CDR1 KGHSH and CDR2 LQKENI. The CDR3 covers 16 residues. This CDR3 reads CASSPSDRLPGNTIYF. The CDR3 DNA is TGTGCCAGCTCACCATCGGACAGGCTGCCTGGAAACACCATATATTTT. Using reference TRBV18 and TRBJ1-3 for the parts outside the CDR3, the full variable domain is NAGVMQNPRHLVRRRGQEARLRCSPMKGHSHVYWYRQLPEEGLKFMVYLQKENIIDESGMPKERFSAEFPKEGPSILRIQQVVRGDSAAYFCASSPSDRLPGNTIYFGEGSWLTVV.

The genes are TRBV21-1 and TRBJ2-1; the D call in the table, TRBD2, was not verified against the DNA. TRBV21-1 is classified as a pseudogene. The CDR3 spans 15 residues. CDR3 amino acids: CASRERTSGEGEQFF. The CDR3 DNA follows: TGTGCCAGCAGGGAAAGGACTAGCGGGGAGGGGGAGCAGTTCTTC.

The chain carries TRBV5-6 and TRBJ2-7, with D perhaps matching TRBD1 (5 bases). Germline CDR1 SGHDT, CDR2 YYEEEE. This CDR3 has 14 residues. V lost 0 bases and J lost 0, with 7 bases in between. As DNA, the CDR3 is TGTGCCAGCAGCTTGGTACAGGTCTCCTACGAGCAGTACTTC. Translation gives CASSLVQVSYEQYF.

V is TRBV2 and J is TRBJ2-7, with TRBD1 matching over 10 bases. Per the germline V gene, CDR1 is SNHLY and CDR2 is FYNNEI. The junction had 6 bases not matched to a gene; V was cut back by 3 bases and J by 4 bases. The CDR3 is made up of 15 amino acids. Here the CDR3 DNA reads TGTGCCAGCAGTGATGGTCCGGGACAGGGGTACGAGCAGTACTTC. Translating gives CASSDGPGQGYEQYF.

V gene TRBV27 combines with J gene TRBJ1-2, with 7 bases lining up with TRBD1. CDR1 is MNHEY and CDR2 is SMNVEV in the germline V gene (reference sequence). V was pared by 3 bases and J by 3 bases, with 4 bases of the junction left unmatched. The CDR3 consists of 14 residues. This CDR3 is CASSFEDRDYGYTF. The CDR3 DNA follows: TGTGCCAGCAGTTTTGAAGACAGGGACTATGGCTACACCTTC.

This chain connects TRBV29-1 to TRBJ1-2; no firm D call. V lost 7 bases to trimming and J lost 2 bases, with 14 bases between them. CDR1 SQVTM and CDR2 ANQGSEA come from the germline V gene. There are 13 residues in the CDR3. The CDR3 DNA follows: TGCAGCGCGGTCCCGACGGGAAACTATGGCTACACCTTC. Its translation: CSAVPTGNYGYTF. Supplemented by reference TRBV29-1 and TRBJ1-2, the full variable domain reads SAVISQKPSRDICQRGTSLTIQCQVDSQVTMMFWYRQQPGQSLTLIATANQGSEATYESGFVIDKFPISRPNLTFSTLTVSNMSPEDSSIYLCSAVPTGNYGYTFGSGTRLTVV.

This rearrangement joins TRBV7-2 to TRBJ1-2; D is undetermined. Trimming removed 0 bases at V and 4 bases at J, with 6 bases between. The CDR3 extends over 13 amino acids. From germline, CDR1 is SGHTA and CDR2 FQGNSA. The CDR3 coding sequence is TGTGCCAGCAGCTTAGCGTTGCGCTATGGCTACACCTTC. Protein product: CASSLALRYGYTF.

The chain links TRBV7-9 to TRBJ1-1; weak D call: TRBD1 (6 bases). The germline gives CDR1 SEHNR, CDR2 FQNEAQ (reference sequence). CDR3 length equals 16 residues. V lost 7 bases and J lost 0, with 18 bases in between. CDR3 residues: CASTKTGGPLNTEAFF. CDR3 DNA: TGTGCCAGCACAAAAACCGGGGGGCCATTGAACACTGAAGCTTTCTTT.

V is TRBV6-2 or TRBV6-3 and J is TRBJ2-7; TRBD2 matches at 8 bases. The CDR3 has 17 amino acids. Trimming cost V 3 bases and J 3 bases; bases outside gene matches: 13. Germline loops: CDR1 MNHEY, CDR2 SVGEGT. The CDR3 loop reads CASSYKALRREVYEQYF. The CDR3 DNA reads TGTGCCAGCAGTTATAAGGCTCTGAGGCGGGAGGTCTACGAGCAGTACTTC.

V gene TRBV3-1 (or the pseudogene TRBV3-2) combines with J gene TRBJ2-3; 7 bases map to TRBD2. This CDR3 contains 18 residues. Germline assignment: CDR1 LGHDT and CDR2 YNNKEL (reference sequence). Germline trimming cut 0 bases from V and 2 bases from J; bases unmatched to any gene: 11. The CDR3 nucleotides are TGTGCCAGCAGCCAAGAAAGCCGGGGACTACTGAACACAGATACGCAGTATTTT. Translating gives CASSQESRGLLNTDTQYF.

The CDR3 nucleotides are TGTGCCAGCAGCTTTACAGGGGGCACTAATGAAAAACTGTTTTTT. Protein: CASSFTGGTNEKLFF. The chain couples TRBV5-5 to TRBJ1-4, with TRBD1 matching 9 bases. Per the germline V gene, CDR1 is SGHKS and CDR2 is YYEKEE (reference sequence). This CDR3 comprises 15 residues. V lost 2 bases and J lost 2; bases outside the gene matches: 1. Together with reference TRBV5-5 and TRBJ1-4, the CDR3 gives the full variable domain: DAGVTQSPTHLIKTRGQQVTLRCSPISGHKSVSWYQQVLGQGPQFIFQYYEKEERGRGNFPDRFSARQFPNYSSELNVNALLLGDSALYLCASSFTGGTNEKLFFGSGTQLSVL.

The rearrangement links TRBV15 to TRBJ2-7; no firm D call. The germline gives CDR1 LNHNV, CDR2 YYDKDF (reference sequence). V was cut by 0 bases and J by 2 bases, with 8 bases left in between. CDR3 size: 14 residues. The CDR3 coding sequence is TGTGCCACCAGCAGAGATCTAGGAACCTACGAGCAGTACTTC. This sequence encodes CATSRDLGTYEQYF.